This T cell receptor beta chain was identified during a study of T cells in Graves' hyperthyroidism and ophthalmopathy (dated by TCRdb to the late 2010s). The study in broad terms: Peripheral blood samples were taken at initial diagnosis, before any treatment was given. The paper describes TCR Vbeta CDR3 sequencing of 120 to 150 peripheral blood samples, made up of roughly 40 ophthalmopathy patients, around 78 hyperthyroidism patients and 17 progressor patients. Following sampling, methimazole starting at 30 mg daily was given to hyperthyroidism patients, and high-dose intravenous methylprednisolone was given to ophthalmopathy patients. In addition, the study compared T-cell repertoires in thyroid tissue and in blood from roughly six Graves' hyperthyroidism patients. Prospective prediction of ophthalmopathy was tested in an independent validation cohort consisting of roughly 19 hyperthyroidism patients and some 17 patients who later progressed to ophthalmopathy. The 100 or so discovery patients were randomly divided into training and test sets at a 7:3 ratio. TCR V-J signatures able to tell the groups apart were searched for in a discovery cohort of 95 or so patients, of whom over 40 had Graves' ophthalmopathy and more than 55 had stable Graves' hyperthyroidism. Beyond this particular receptor, the publication reports: Sample size was not statistically predetermined, and blinding of investigators to group allocation was not performed. Ophthalmopathy was separated from stable hyperthyroidism by a 13 V-J signature model, with about 86% sensitivity and roughly 84% specificity obtained in cross-validation and 80%/75% obtained in testing. Most expanded thyroid clonotypes (frequency above 0.001) were also detected in blood, a finding suggesting that blood repertoires may reflect thyroid immune responses. In validation, progression to ophthalmopathy was predicted by the model with around 70% sensitivity and roughly 72% specificity, a median of about 6 months before onset.

Hyperthyroidism patients were aged 18 to 65 years and newly diagnosed, with disease duration of less than 2 months. Any patient with an uncontrolled infection, another autoimmune disease, pregnancy or lactation was excluded. Diagnoses relied on clinical symptoms, serum thyroxine and TRAb, thyroid ultrasound and orbital computed tomography. For progressor patients, blood was drawn at the first diagnosis of hyperthyroidism, before any ophthalmopathy symptoms had appeared. PBMCs were isolated from around 10 ml of fresh peripheral blood by Ficoll-Paque density gradient centrifugation. Progressor patients were first diagnosed with Graves' hyperthyroidism and then developed ophthalmopathy during follow-up. Total RNA was extracted using Trizol reagent, and RNA quality was assessed on an Agilent 2100 Bioanalyzer. Reading the germline V gene (reference sequence) gives CDR1 LGHDT and CDR2 YNNKEL. The CDR3 starts with the cysteine, ends with the phenylalanine, and has 11 residues. Only the CDR3 DNA stays, 33 bases, in frame from base 1. V drops 8 bases and J drops 2 bases, leaving 5 bases in between.

TCR beta CDR3 regions were amplified from RNA transcripts. A first-round RT-PCR of the TCR CDR3 used the HTBI primer set with the Qiagen OneStep RT-PCR kit. Libraries were constructed in a second round of multiplex PCR, after which size selection and purification were performed. The libraries were sequenced on an Illumina HiSeq2000 using paired-end 100 bp reads. The authors' pipeline ran thus. SOAPnuke was used to process the raw data, removing reads that contained adapters or uncalled bases, had a mean Phred below 15, or lacked an exact match to the constant primer or identifier. High-quality paired reads were merged using COPE v1.2.5, and each unique nucleotide sequence was defined as a clonotype. MiTCR v1.1 was used to align clonotypes to the IMGT TRBV, TRBD and TRBJ reference segments. The analysis included only V-J combinations with a frequency above 0.0001, which together covered around 99% of the repertoires. A TCS score was defined as the ratio between F50 (clonal expansion) and ExV (chaos), using BLOSUM62-based TCRdist between CDR3 peptides within each V-J. Welch's t-statistics and random forest reduced around 520 V-J features to 13, which were used in a naive Bayes classifier (R e1071). Using fastp trimming at Q25 and MiXCR clonotype assembly, TCRdb reanalyzed the public sequencing data and kept in-frame beta chains. Rows are combined by CDR3 protein, so each entry shows the most common genes and DNA. TCRdb, not the original authors, processed these V and J calls. The sample has approximately 150,000 distinct CDR3 sequences on record, over 8% of them singletons. Approximately 20% of the sample is held by the ten biggest clonotypes.

There are many counts of this clonotype. Its antigen is unknown. It has no much larger one-base neighbor in the sample; base qualities were not kept. Rearrangement joined TRBV3-1 to TRBJ2-3; no confident D gene assignment can be made. This sequence originates from a woman aged 18-30 years with Graves' hyperthyroidism that later progressed to Graves' ophthalmopathy. Sequenced: blood. Read as DNA, the sequence is TGTGCCAGCGAAGACACAGATACGCAGTATTTT. It codes for CASEDTDTQYF.